This T cell receptor (beta chain) was obtained from a study of T cell changes during pregnancy in multiple sclerosis (dated by TCRdb to the late 2010s). About the full investigation: Changes in the T cell repertoire over the course of pregnancy were examined in this study in women with multiple sclerosis.

The method behind the library was the immunoSEQ multiplex PCR assay. In its TCRdb copy, this immuneACCESS table keeps in-frame sequences only and misses some clones. Where compared with another copy, unresolved V genes explain less than half of these, and the others have no known cause. This sample lists about 60,000 clones; 90% to 95% were detected once. Less than 4.5% of the sample is taken by the ten largest. V lost 3 bases and J lost 1 base; the stretch between them is 15 bases long. The germline V gene specifies SNHLY as CDR1 and FYNNEI as CDR2. The CDR3 contains 16 residues, cysteine and phenylalanine counted. Of all the DNA, just the CDR3 is kept, 48 bases in frame from base 1. This clone was found a few times. The antigen it recognizes is unknown. Base qualities are missing; no much larger clone stands one base away.

The sample here was CD8+ T cells from peripheral blood mononuclear cells, taken in the second trimester of pregnancy. The V and J genes are TRBV2 and TRBJ1-1; 5 matching bases give a weak D call of TRBD1. The receptor was isolated from a female donor with multiple sclerosis, enrolled in a pregnancy study. The nucleotide sequence reads as follows: TGTGCCAGCAGTGATTGGTCGTTGGGGCAGAACACTGAAGCTTTCTTT. Its amino acids are CASSDWSLGQNTEAFF.